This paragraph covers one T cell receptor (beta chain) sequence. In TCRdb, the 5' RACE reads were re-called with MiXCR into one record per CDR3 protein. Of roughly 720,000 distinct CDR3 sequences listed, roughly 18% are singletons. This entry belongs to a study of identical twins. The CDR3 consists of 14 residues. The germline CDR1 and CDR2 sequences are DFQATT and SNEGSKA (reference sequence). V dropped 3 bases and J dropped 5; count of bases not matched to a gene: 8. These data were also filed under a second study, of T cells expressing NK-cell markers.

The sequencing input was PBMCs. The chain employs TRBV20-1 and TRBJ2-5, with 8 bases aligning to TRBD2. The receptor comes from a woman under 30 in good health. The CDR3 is CSASTGGAGETQYF. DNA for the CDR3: TGCAGTGCTAGTACGGGGGGGGCCGGGGAGACCCAGTACTTC.